Listed below are T cell receptor beta chains from one sample, sequenced in a study of cytomegalovirus exposure and HLA in healthy donors. Data came from immunoSEQ multiplex PCR; TCRdb stores just in-frame clones and leaves some out. The sample lists about 88,000 clones, around 82% seen once, with about 12% in the top ten. Source material: PBMCs. These TCRs come from a young woman in good health and CMV-seropositive. Each CDR3 is given with its conserved first and last residue. A D gene is named only where the DNA matches it firmly. Expanded clones are given a class, and other clones once, few, many or no size at all.

-,TRBJ1-1,-,TRBV28,CASSSPREANTEAFF,TGTGCCAGCAGTTCCCCTCGGGAGGCAAACACTGAAGCTTTCTTT
once,TRBJ1-4,-,TRBV2,CASSPTDLTGTEKLFF,TGTGCCAGCAGCCCCACGGACCTTACAGGAACAGAAAAACTGTTTTTT
-,TRBJ1-4,-,TRBV6-1,CASSEAPGNDEKLFF,TGTGCCAGCAGTGAAGCGCCGGGGAACGATGAAAAACTGTTTTTT
-,TRBJ2-1,-,TRBV19,CASSIGRAGEQFF,TGTGCCAGTAGTATAGGGCGGGCCGGTGAGCAGTTCTTC
-,TRBJ1-3,-,TRBV19,CASGRTENTIYF,TGTGCCAGTGGAAGGACAGAAAACACCATATATTTT
-,TRBJ1-2,TRBD1,TRBV28,CASSPGTGAYGYTF,TGTGCCAGCAGTCCTGGGACAGGGGCCTATGGCTACACCTTC
-,TRBJ2-3,-,TRBV5-1,CASSLALDTQYF,TGCGCCAGCAGCTTGGCCCTGGATACGCAGTATTTT
-,TRBJ1-5,-,TRBV7-9,CASSSNEGPQHF,TGTGCCAGCAGCTCTAATGAGGGGCCCCAGCATTTT
-,TRBJ1-4,-,TRBV28,CASSRGQYFNEKLFF,TGTGCCAGCAGTCGAGGACAGTACTTTAATGAAAAACTGTTTTTT
once,TRBJ1-6,TRBD1,TRBV19,CASSGTGGNSPLHF,TGTGCCAGTAGTGGAACAGGGGGTAATTCACCCCTCCACTTT
-,TRBJ2-2,-,TRBV4-3,CASSQDKQITGELFF,TGCGCCAGCAGCCAAGATAAGCAAATCACCGGGGAGCTGTTTTTT
-,TRBJ2-2,-,TRBV7-3,CASSPGGENTGELFF,TGTGCCAGCAGCCCCGGGGGAGAGAACACCGGGGAGCTGTTTTTT
once,TRBJ2-7,TRBD1,TRBV5-1,CATTGPGGAEQYF,TGCGCCACCACGGGTCCAGGGGGCGCCGAGCAGTACTTC
-,TRBJ1-5,TRBD1,TRBV11-2,CASSGQGGNQPQHF,TGTGCCAGCAGCGGACAGGGTGGCAATCAGCCCCAGCATTTT
few,TRBJ2-7,TRBD1,TRBV19,CATGQGRYEQYF,TGTGCCACCGGACAGGGACGATACGAGCAGTACTTC
-,TRBJ1-1,-,TRBV18,CASSPIVATKMNTEAFF,TGTGCCAGCTCACCCATAGTAGCTACAAAGATGAACACTGAAGCTTTCTTT
-,TRBJ2-5,-,TRBV5-1,CASSLPQETQYF,TGCGCCAGCAGCTTGCCACAAGAGACCCAGTACTTC
-,TRBJ1-1,-,TRBV7-9,CASQPVAAYGAFF,TGTGCCAGCCAACCCGTGGCGGCGTATGGGGCTTTCTTT
once,TRBJ2-1,TRBD2,TRBV11-3,CASSLGLAGGRNEQFF,TGTGCCAGCAGCTTAGGACTAGCGGGGGGAAGGAATGAGCAGTTCTTC
-,TRBJ1-1,-,TRBV6-6,CASSYILSNTEAFF,TGTGCCAGCAGTTATATCTTGTCGAACACTGAAGCTTTCTTT